The table lists the clone carrying this T cell receptor (beta chain) with many counts. V dropped 0 bases and J dropped 2 bases, with 13 bases sitting between them. Germline CDR1 GTSNPN, CDR2 SVGIG (reference sequence). This CDR3 is 15 amino acids long. RNA transcripts gave rise to amplified TCR beta CDR3 regions. A set of HTBI primers served as the primers for a first-round RT-PCR of the TCR CDR3. TCRdb reanalysed the multiplex PCR reads using MiXCR and keeps one entry per CDR3 protein. The sample has about 350,000 distinct CDR3 sequences; around 18% are singletons. The source of the sample is a study of T cells in Graves' hyperthyroidism and ophthalmopathy.

Sequenced: blood. The source of this sequence is a woman between 40 and 55 years old with Graves' ophthalmopathy. V and J are TRBV30 and TRBJ1-2, with D hard to call. CDR3 DNA: TGTGCCTGGAGTGTACAAGCGGCCCGAAACTATGGCTACACCTTC. It encodes CAWSVQAARNYGYTF.